This T cell receptor (beta chain) was found in a study of cytomegalovirus exposure and HLA in healthy donors. The germline V and J ends were trimmed by 1 base and 0 bases, with 6 bases remaining between them. The CDR3 length is 14 residues. Germline V gene data show CDR1 as SGHAT and CDR2 as FQNNGV. PCR involved 60 Vbeta and 13 Jbeta primers. The data were produced by immunoSEQ multiplex PCR, yet TCRdb's version contains in-frame clones alone and is incomplete. The sample lists around 130,000 clones; around 82% were seen once. This chain connects TRBV11-2 to TRBJ1-1; D is ambiguous. The receptor's source is a boy younger than 18 in good health and CMV-seronegative. Sample: PBMCs. CDR3 coding DNA: TGTGCCAGCAGCTTAGGGCAGATGAACACTGAAGCTTTCTTT. Its protein product is CASSLGQMNTEAFF.